This T cell receptor (beta chain) was obtained from a study of response to subunit inactivated influenza vaccine. V shed 2 bases and J shed 6 bases, with 8 bases lying between them. The CDR3 sequence is 13 residues long. TCRdb fed the RT-PCR reads into MiXCR, producing one record per CDR3 protein. The data contain about 300,000 distinct CDR3 sequences, over 20% of them seen just once; the ten biggest clones take up around a tenth. The material sequenced was PBMCs from blood, taken approximately 20 months after vaccination. This sequence was found in a man aged 50 to 75 who received an inactivated influenza vaccine. The chain is built from TRBV12-3 or TRBV12-4 and TRBJ2-1; D gene ambiguous. The DNA for the CDR3 is TGTGCCAGCAGTTTAAGGCATCGCAATGAGCAGTTCTTC. Residues: CASSLRHRNEQFF.